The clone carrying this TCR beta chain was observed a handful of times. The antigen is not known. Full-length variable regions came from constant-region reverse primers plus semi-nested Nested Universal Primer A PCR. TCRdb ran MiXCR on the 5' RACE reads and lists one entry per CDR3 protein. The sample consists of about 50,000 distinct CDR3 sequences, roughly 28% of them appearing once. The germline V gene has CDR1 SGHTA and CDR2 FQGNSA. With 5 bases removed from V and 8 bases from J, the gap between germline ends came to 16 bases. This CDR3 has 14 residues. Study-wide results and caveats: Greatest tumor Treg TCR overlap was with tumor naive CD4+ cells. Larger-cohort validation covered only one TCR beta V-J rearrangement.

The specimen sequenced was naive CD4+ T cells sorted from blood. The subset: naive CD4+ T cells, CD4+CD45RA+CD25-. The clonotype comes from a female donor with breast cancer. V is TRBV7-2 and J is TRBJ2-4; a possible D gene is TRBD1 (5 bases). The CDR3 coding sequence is TGTGCCAGCAGCCCCACAGGAATCCTAGACATTCAGTACTTC. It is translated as CASSPTGILDIQYF.